Listed below are T cell receptor beta chains from one sample, sequenced in a study of cytomegalovirus exposure and HLA in healthy donors. Repertoires were generated with immunoSEQ multiplex PCR, while TCRdb's copy carries only in-frame clones and drops some. This sample carries 99,000 or so clones, around 80% of them seen once, and the ten largest clones take 1.5% to 2%. The sequencing sample was made of PBMCs. The receptors originated from a woman aged 40 to 49 in good health and CMV-seronegative. Both conserved end residues are trimmed from each CDR3. Fields, in order: V gene, D gene, J gene, CDR3 protein. A D gene is named only where the DNA matches it firmly.

>TRBV5-1|TRBD1|TRBJ2-2
ASSPGQTSTGELF
>TRBV30|.|TRBJ2-3
ALEGGTDTQY
>TRBV9|.|TRBJ1-3
ASSTGLLSGNTIY
>TRBV7-6|.|TRBJ1-6
ASSLGTGREMVTLH
>TRBV11-3|.|TRBJ2-1
ASSLEEGDYNEQF
>TRBV9|TRBD2|TRBJ2-1
ASSLRLAGGNEQF
>TRBV28|TRBD1|TRBJ2-1
ASSYRGSSYNEQF
>TRBV7-9|TRBD2|TRBJ2-3
ASSPTSGRGLDTQY
>TRBV5-4|.|TRBJ2-7
ASSRSEYEQY
>TRBV7-2|.|TRBJ1-6
ASSLRTNNSPLH
>TRBV2|TRBD2|TRBJ2-1
ASSQGLAGKSEQF
>TRBV7-9|.|TRBJ2-1
SSSLLDGGTRWDEQF
>TRBV7-2|TRBD1|TRBJ2-6
ASNPGGSGANVLT
>TRBV21-1|.|TRBJ2-2
ASSYTGRNTGELF
>TRBV5-1|.|TRBJ2-5
ASSHGGAGAPQETQY
>TRBV6-5|TRBD1|TRBJ2-7
ASSSQRTGYGYEQY
>TRBV28|TRBD2|TRBJ2-5
ASSFHHTSGDQETQY
>TRBV7-2|.|TRBJ2-6
ASSLVGGIVSGANVLT
>TRBV7-3|.|TRBJ2-2
ASSLTGATGELF
>TRBV6-6|.|TRBJ1-2
ASTRTADLGRYT
>TRBV19|TRBD1|TRBJ2-7
ASSAGTGGYEQY
>TRBV6-1|TRBD1|TRBJ1-5
ASSVPYDRVRVQPQH
>TRBV29-1|.|TRBJ1-1
SVEEGLGKAF
>TRBV2|.|TRBJ2-3
ASGGESTDTQY
>TRBV2|.|TRBJ2-7
ASSLGPAGGDEQY
>TRBV10-3|.|TRBJ2-7
AISQSGDEEGYEQY
>TRBV9|TRBD2|TRBJ2-5
ASSPRLAGGLETQY
>TRBV19|TRBD1|TRBJ1-1
ASTAGQGYTEAF
>TRBV11-2|.|TRBJ2-1
ASSLRVGSYNEQF
>TRBV28|.|TRBJ1-2
ASISAGRGHGYT
>TRBV4-1|TRBD1|TRBJ2-7
ASSQDGTANSYEQY
>TRBV6-6|TRBD2|TRBJ2-7
ASSPSGSSKEQY
>TRBV2|TRBD1|TRBJ1-3
ASSSAGGALNTIY
>TRBV28|.|TRBJ1-5
ASSLRGYSNQPQH
>TRBV28|.|TRBJ1-3
ASSLLTGTGNTIY
>TRBV10-3|TRBD1|TRBJ2-7
AIRGDSSYEQY
>TRBV7-6|.|TRBJ2-7
ASSRIQGSPYEQY
>TRBV7-9|.|TRBJ2-3
ASSLVEGDTDTQY
>TRBV28|.|TRBJ2-2
ASTQRLANTGELF
>TRBV29-1|TRBD2|TRBJ2-1
SVEEVTSGGRGQF
>TRBV6-5|.|TRBJ1-4
ASSYSGGGGEKLF
>TRBV5-1|.|TRBJ1-4
ASTLTGVADEKLF